The 7 T cell receptor beta chains in this list originate from one sample, sequenced in a study of long-term antiretroviral therapy in people with HIV. This was the immunoSEQ v3.0 assay at survey level. Libraries were prepared by immunoSEQ multiplex PCR; TCRdb keeps only in-frame clonotypes and omits some of them. Of 30,000 to 40,000 clones in the sample, around 88% were seen once. The source was unsorted PBMCs, collected just before starting antiretroviral therapy. These TCRs come from a woman aged 18-29 years with HIV.

The chain links TRBV10-2 to TRBJ2-7; a weak D match, TRBD2 (5 bases). This CDR3 has 11 amino acids. Per the germline V gene, CDR1 is WSHSY and CDR2 is SAAADI. V was clipped by 6 bases and J by 6 bases, with 9 bases between them. CDR3 sequence (DNA): TGCGCCAGCAGGGGGAGTGCCGAGCAGTACTTC. Translation: CASRGSAEQYF.

The chain combines TRBV5-1 with TRBJ1-1; D is ambiguous. Germline V gene lookup returns CDR1 SGHRS and CDR2 YFSETQ. With 4 bases removed from V and 0 bases from J, the gap between germline ends came to 16 bases. This CDR3 comprises 16 residues. The CDR3 DNA reads as TGCGCCAGCAGCCCCGACCATGGCTACATGAACACTGAAGCTTTCTTT. As protein: CASSPDHGYMNTEAFF. Filled out from reference TRBV5-1 and TRBJ1-1, the complete variable domain reads KAGVTQTPRYLIKTRGQQVTLSCSPISGHRSVSWYQQTPGQGLQFLFEYFSETQRNKGNFPGRFSGRQFSNSRSEMNVSTLELGDSALYLCASSPDHGYMNTEAFFGQGTRLTVV.

The J gene is TRBJ1-4, the V gene TRBV27; a weak D match, TRBD1 (6 bases). Germline lookup yields CDR1 MNHEY and CDR2 SMNVEV (reference sequence). This CDR3 comprises 15 residues. V was shortened by 0 bases and J by 5 bases, with 10 bases between the two germline ends. DNA for the CDR3: TGTGCCAGCAGTTTATCGGGGGCGCCAAATGAAAAACTGTTTTTT. Translated, it gives CASSLSGAPNEKLFF.

The genes are TRBV7-2 and TRBJ2-5; no reliable D call. Germline CDR1 SGHTA, CDR2 FQGNSA. Deletions cut 5 bases from V and 0 bases from J, with 10 bases between. This CDR3 has 14 amino acids. The CDR3 sequence: CASSQTRYQETQYF. CDR3 nucleotide sequence: TGTGCCAGCAGCCAGACCAGGTACCAAGAGACCCAGTACTTC.

This chain links TRBV5-4 with TRBJ2-5; D perhaps matches TRBD2 (6 bases). Germline CDR1 reads SGHNT; CDR2 reads YYREEE (reference sequence). The length of the CDR3 is 14 residues. The V end lost 2 bases, the J end lost 5 bases, and 13 bases lay between the germline ends. As DNA, the CDR3 is TGTGCCAGCAGCTTCTCCGGGACTGAGGAGACCCAGTACTTC. This codes for CASSFSGTEETQYF.

The J gene is TRBJ2-1, the V gene TRBV21-1; the D call TRBD2 from the table was never checked on the DNA. TRBV21-1 counts as a pseudogene. The CDR3 is 14 amino acids. The CDR3 DNA reads TGTGCCAGCAGAGCGGGGAGGAAGGTCAATGAGCAGTTCTTC. This translates into CASRAGRKVNEQFF.

V is TRBV7-2 and J is TRBJ2-7, with D uncertain. V dropped 4 bases and J dropped 0 bases, with 7 bases sitting between them. The germline gives CDR1 SGHTA, CDR2 FQGNSA. The CDR3 is 13 residues long. This CDR3 reads CASSSLSSYEQYF. CDR3 DNA: TGTGCCAGCAGCTCCCTGAGCTCCTACGAGCAGTACTTC.